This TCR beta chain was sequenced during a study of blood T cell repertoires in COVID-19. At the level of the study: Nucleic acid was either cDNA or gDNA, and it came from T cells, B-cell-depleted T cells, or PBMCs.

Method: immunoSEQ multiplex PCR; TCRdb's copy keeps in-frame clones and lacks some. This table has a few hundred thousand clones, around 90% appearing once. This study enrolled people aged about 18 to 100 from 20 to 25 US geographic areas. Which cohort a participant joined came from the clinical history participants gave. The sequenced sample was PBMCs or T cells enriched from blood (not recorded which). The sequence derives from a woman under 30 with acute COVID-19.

CDR3 protein: CASGGAWETQYF. The CDR3 DNA is TGTGCCAGCGGGGGGGCTTGGGAGACCCAGTACTTC. This chain connects TRBV27 to TRBJ2-5, with D perhaps matching TRBD2 (7 bases). Germline assignment: CDR1 MNHEY and CDR2 SMNVEV (reference sequence). This CDR3 spans 12 amino acids. V lost 8 bases, J lost 5 bases, and 12 bases lay in between.